These T cell receptor beta chains were read from a single sample in a study of T cell responses to AZD1222 COVID-19 vaccine. Measured with immunoSEQ multiplex PCR; TCRdb has only the in-frame clones, and not every one. Found here are around 250,000 clones, more than 80% of them singletons; the top ten hold around 0.6%. The sequenced sample was peripheral blood, obtained on day 0 of AZD1222 vaccination. These receptors came from an adult in good health. Both conserved end residues are part of each CDR3. D genes are given only for firm matches. Rows may omit the clone size; those that give it use once, few, many or a size class.

v_gene,j_gene,d_gene,abundance,CDR3nt,CDR3aa
TRBV4-3,TRBJ1-5,-,once,TGCGCCAGCAGCCAAGATTTAATCCAGCCCCAGCATTTT,CASSQDLIQPQHF
TRBV28,TRBJ1-2,-,-,TGTGCCAGCAGTTTAGACAGTACCTACTATGGCTACACCTTC,CASSLDSTYYGYTF
TRBV10-3,TRBJ2-7,-,-,TGTGCCATCAGTGAGGGGCTGTGGGGTGAGCAGTACTTC,CAISEGLWGEQYF
TRBV2,TRBJ2-2,-,-,TGTGCCTACAGAAGGTTCAACACCGGGGAGCTGTTTTTT,CAYRRFNTGELFF
TRBV19,TRBJ1-6,-,-,TGTGCCAGTAGTCCCCGGAAGGTCTCACCCCTCCACTTT,CASSPRKVSPLHF
TRBV28,TRBJ1-2,-,-,TGTGCCAGCAGCTCCCTTGGCGGCTACACCTTC,CASSSLGGYTF
TRBV5-4,TRBJ2-1,TRBD2,-,TGTGCCAGCAGCTTGCTTGTGGCTAGCGGGTACAATGAGCAGTTCTTC,CASSLLVASGYNEQFF
TRBV4-1,TRBJ2-5,-,-,TGCGCCAGCAGCCACGATCCGGGGCTATTGCGGGAGACCCAGTACTTC,CASSHDPGLLRETQYF
TRBV3-1/TRBV3-2,TRBJ2-3,-,-,TGTGCCAGCAGCGTGCGGGATACGCAGTATTTT,CASSVRDTQYF
TRBV27,TRBJ1-5,-,once,TGTGCCAGCAGATCCCTCGGGGCAGGGTATAGCAATCAGCCCCAGCATTTT,CASRSLGAGYSNQPQHF
TRBV18,TRBJ2-2,-,-,TGTGCCAGCTCACAGGCGATGCCAGGGAATAGCGGGGAGCTGTTTTTT,CASSQAMPGNSGELFF
TRBV7-2,TRBJ2-1,TRBD2,once,TGTGCCAGCAGCTCCCCTGGCGGGAGGGCGATCAATGAGCAGTTCTTC,CASSSPGGRAINEQFF
TRBV9,TRBJ2-1,TRBD2,-,TGTGCCAGCAGCTCCGGGACTAATAACAATGAGCAGTTCTTC,CASSSGTNNNEQFF
TRBV6-2/TRBV6-3,TRBJ2-7,TRBD2,-,TGTGCCAGCAGTCATAGCGGGGCCTGGGCCTACGAGCAGTACTTC,CASSHSGAWAYEQYF
TRBV7-2,TRBJ1-1,-,-,TGTGCCAGCAGCTCAGTGGGACACAGGGAAGCTTTCTTT,CASSSVGHREAFF
TRBV2,TRBJ1-5,-,-,TGTGCCAGCAGTGGGGACGGATATAGCAATCAGCCCCAGCATTTT,CASSGDGYSNQPQHF
TRBV30,TRBJ2-5,-,-,TGTGCCTGGAGTGTTTGGGCGGAGGGGGAGACCCAGTACTTC,CAWSVWAEGETQYF
TRBV28,TRBJ1-5,TRBD1,-,TGTGCCAGCAGTTCCCCGGGGGGGACAGGGGGCAATCAGCCCCAGCATTTT,CASSSPGGTGGNQPQHF
TRBV19,TRBJ1-5,-,-,TGTGCCAGTAACCCTGGGGGGGGGTTAGGCAATCAGCCCCAGCATTTT,CASNPGGGLGNQPQHF
TRBV29-1,TRBJ1-1,-,-,TGCAGCGAGCGGGCAGGGGCACCGAACACTGAAGCTTTCTTT,CSERAGAPNTEAFF
TRBV2,TRBJ2-5,TRBD2,-,TGTGCCAGCAGTGAAAATAGCGGGGGGGCCGGAGAGACCCAGTACTTC,CASSENSGGAGETQYF
TRBV5-1,TRBJ2-7,TRBD1,-,TGCGCCAGCAGCTTGGAGACAGGGACCGAGCAGTACTTC,CASSLETGTEQYF
TRBV2,TRBJ1-3,-,-,TGTGCCAGCAGCGTAGGACACCCGGGGAACTCTGGAAACACCATATATTTT,CASSVGHPGNSGNTIYF
TRBV27,TRBJ1-6,-,-,TGTGCCAGCAGTTTATCAACTGCATCCCGCGGGAATAATTCACCCCTCCACTTT,CASSLSTASRGNNSPLHF
TRBV20-1,TRBJ1-1,-,-,TGCAGTGGGAGAGGACTTGAAGCTTTCTTT,CSGRGLEAFF
TRBV28,TRBJ2-2,-,-,TGTGCCAGCAGCCTGGGGGGCAGCGGGGAGCTGTTTTTT,CASSLGGSGELFF
TRBV2,TRBJ2-1,TRBD2,-,TGTGCCAGCAGTGCGGGACTAGCGGGGGCCCACAATGAGCAGTTCTTC,CASSAGLAGAHNEQFF
TRBV19,TRBJ1-5,-,-,TGTGCCAGTAGTATTGGGGCCAATAGCAATCAGCCCCAGCATTTT,CASSIGANSNQPQHF
TRBV19,TRBJ1-1,-,once,TGTGCCAGTAGTATAGTTGGGGGCGCGGGGACTGAAGCTTTCTTT,CASSIVGGAGTEAFF
TRBV11-2,TRBJ1-2,TRBD1,-,TGTGCCAGCAGCTTAGATGGAGGGACAGGGTCTTATGGCTACACCTTC,CASSLDGGTGSYGYTF
TRBV4-1,TRBJ2-3,-,-,TGCGCCAGCAGCCAGCAATTCCCGGGACAAAGGGTAGATACGCAGTATTTT,CASSQQFPGQRVDTQYF
TRBV27,TRBJ2-1,TRBD2,-,TGTGCCAGCAGTTTTGGAGCGGGAGCACGTGAGCAGTTCTTC,CASSFGAGAREQFF
TRBV29-1,TRBJ1-6,-,-,TGCAGCGCCGTGGCCCAGGAAGGTTCACCCCTCCACTTT,CSAVAQEGSPLHF
TRBV19,TRBJ2-7,TRBD1,-,TGTGCCAGTAGTAGGCCGGGACAGGGGGCGAGTGAGCAGTACTTC,CASSRPGQGASEQYF
TRBV19,TRBJ2-4,TRBD2,-,TGTGCCAGTAGTTCGGGACTAGAGGACATTCAGTACTTC,CASSSGLEDIQYF
TRBV2,TRBJ1-5,TRBD1,-,TGTGCCAGAGGGACAGGGTCCAATCAGCCCCAGCATTTT,CARGTGSNQPQHF
TRBV7-2,TRBJ1-5,-,-,TGTGCCAGCAGCCTCAACGAAAATCAGCCCCAGCATTTT,CASSLNENQPQHF
TRBV5-1,TRBJ1-5,-,-,TGCGCCAGCAGCTTGAGAGGGGATAGCAATCAGCCCCAGCATTTT,CASSLRGDSNQPQHF
TRBV28,TRBJ1-6,-,-,TGTGCCAGCAGTCGGGACGGGATATATAATTCACCCCTCCACTTT,CASSRDGIYNSPLHF
TRBV12-3/TRBV12-4,TRBJ2-7,-,-,TGTGCCAGCAGTTATACGGGACCCCGAAAGCAGTACTTC,CASSYTGPRKQYF
TRBV5-1,TRBJ1-5,-,-,TGCGCCAGCAGCTTGGGTGAGGTTCATCAGCCCCAGCATTTT,CASSLGEVHQPQHF
TRBV6-5,TRBJ1-2,-,-,TGTGCCAGCAGTTACCTCAGGAACATTCCTTATGGCTACACCTTC,CASSYLRNIPYGYTF
TRBV6-4,TRBJ2-7,TRBD2,-,TGTGCCAGCAGAGGGACTAGCCGCTACGAGCAGTACTTC,CASRGTSRYEQYF
TRBV25-1,TRBJ2-2,-,-,TGTGCCAGCAGGGGGGCCACCGGGGAGCTGTTTTTT,CASRGATGELFF
TRBV6-2/TRBV6-3,TRBJ1-2,TRBD1,-,TGTGCCAGCAGTCTCGGACAGGTCCGGGGCTACACCTTC,CASSLGQVRGYTF
TRBV2,TRBJ1-5,-,-,TGTGCCAGCAGTGAATATAGCAGGAGCAATCAGCCCCAGCATTTT,CASSEYSRSNQPQHF
TRBV3-1/TRBV3-2,TRBJ1-1,-,-,TGTGCCAGCAGCCAAGATCTGGGGACTGAAGCTTTCTTT,CASSQDLGTEAFF
TRBV6-5,TRBJ1-2,-,-,TGTGCCAGCAGTTACTCGAAATCGAGCTCTAACTATGGCTACACCTTC,CASSYSKSSSNYGYTF
TRBV5-1,TRBJ2-5,-,few,TGCGCCAGCAGCTCGACTAGTGCAGGGGGAGAGACCCAGTACTTC,CASSSTSAGGETQYF
TRBV11-2,TRBJ2-7,TRBD1,-,TGTGCCAGCAGCTCCGGGGACAGGGGAACCTACGAGCAGTACTTC,CASSSGDRGTYEQYF